What follows is one T cell receptor beta chain and its context. This clone's antigen is unknown. Base qualities were left out, and no much larger clone turns up one base away. V loses 7 bases of germline sequence and J loses 11 bases, and the interval between the two ends is 26 bases. The CDR3 runs 15 amino acids, cysteine and phenylalanine included. Only the CDR3 part of the read is kept: 45 bases, read in frame from the first base. The germline V gene sets CDR1 to MDHEN and CDR2 to SYDVKM. This specimen belongs to a study of blood T cell repertoires in COVID-19 (dated by TCRdb to 2018 to 2021). Some background on the complete study: Samples covering the acute and convalescent phases of COVID-19 were provided by collaborators in the United States, Italy and Spain. The prospective study material was composed of cDNA or gDNA derived from T cells, B-cell-depleted T cells, or PBMCs. Subjects who had been exposed to COVID-19, were actively infected with it, or had recovered from it provided the deeply sampled blood TCRbeta repertoires that made up the dataset. The repertoires were released in a freely available public database meant as a resource for research on the immune response to SARS-CoV-2. The samples were drawn from the first 160 participants of the ongoing ImmuneRACE study and from over 950 subjects provided by 6 global collaborators. The sample metadata nearly always contained a de-identified subject ID, COVID-19 status, age in years and sex. Where available, HLA class I and class II types were taken from metadata supplied by the sample provider and were not determined by assay-based typing.

TCRbeta CDR3 regions were amplified from genomic DNA using the immunoSEQ Assay, a bias-controlled multiplex PCR. The original pipeline was this. The number of nucleated cells in each sample was estimated by amplification of reference gene primers within the assay. To quantify the absolute abundance of each unique TCRbeta CDR3 rearrangement, sequence reads were collapsed and filtered. For each sample, productive Simpson clonality was calculated as the square root of Simpson's diversity index across productive rearrangements. This immuneACCESS table, as held by TCRdb, lists in-frame sequences with V and J called but not all clones. Of the missing ones, under half trace to an unresolved V gene in checked studies; the others have no known cause. Clonal size and the V and J genes are those of that table, whereas D and trimming came from the DNA. A total of 95,000 or so clones appear in this sample, about 90% of them only once. The biggest ten clones account for about a sixth of the sample.

The investigation overall reported the following: How much clinical and demographic metadata was included differed by source and by participant, and the metadata was provided uncurated.

Collaborating institutions collected whole blood in K2EDTA tubes following their own protocols. For TCRbeta analysis, collaborator samples were shipped as frozen whole blood, as isolated PBMCs, or as DNA extracted from either sample type. The specimen was peripheral blood. This TCR came from a human donor in a cohort sampled during active COVID-19. Recombination linked TRBV28 to TRBJ1-1, with a tentative D gene TRBD1 over 6 matching bases. The CDR3 corresponds to CASISPVGALATAFF. The DNA sequence is as follows: TGTGCCAGCATTTCCCCAGTGGGGGCCCTGGCGACCGCTTTCTTT. Outside the CDR3, residues come from the reference TRBV28 and TRBJ1-1 proteins, so the full variable domain is: DVKVTQSSRYLVKRTGEKVFLECVQDMDHENMFWYRQDPGLGLRLIYFSYDVKMKEKGDIPEGYSVSREKKERFSLILESASTNQTSMYLCASISPVGALATAFFGQGTRLTVV.